The 27 T cell receptor beta chains listed next were all sequenced from one sample in a study of human T cells and chemical hapten exposure (dated by TCRdb to about 2021). This specimen's time point label, per the study, means: pre-sensitization, week 0. The treatment or condition label corresponds to: therapeutic diphenylcyclopropenone sensitization with weekly scalp DPC. The library was produced with RACE. TCRdb shows the sequencer as NextSeq 500. TCRdb passed the public sequencing reads through fastp at Q25 and MiXCR, retaining productive beta sequences. Each CDR3 protein gets just one entry, which takes the most common genes and DNA from the rows behind it. The sample yields some 60,000 distinct CDR3 sequences; approximately 10% were counted once. In total, the top ten clones hold roughly 4% of the sample. The specimen was whole blood, collected in connection with sensitization to the hapten diphenylcyclopropenone (DPC). These receptors all come from a woman aged 35 to 49 with alopecia areata. Some clones in this sample may be carry-over from other donors' samples.

This clonotype has a count of ten or more. The CDR3 is CASSSRTSGRPPYEQYF. CDR3 nucleotide sequence: TGTGCCAGCAGTTCTCGGACTAGCGGGAGGCCTCCCTACGAGCAGTACTTC. V and J are TRBV27 and TRBJ2-7; 14 nucleotides agree with TRBD2. Trimming removed 4 bases from V and 2 bases from J; junction bases left unmatched: 7. Germline CDR1 MNHEY, CDR2 SMNVEV (reference sequence). The CDR3 length is 17 residues.

This sequence joins TRBV27 and TRBJ1-5; tentatively, D is TRBD1 (5 bases). The CDR3 loop spans 16 amino acids. The germline V and J ends were trimmed by 3 bases and 0 bases, with 12 bases remaining between them. Germline-derived CDR1 and CDR2 are MNHEY and SMNVEV (reference sequence). The CDR3 reads CASSFLGGYSNQPQHF. The CDR3 DNA follows: TGTGCCAGCAGTTTCCTCGGGGGATATAGCAATCAGCCCCAGCATTTT.

To note about this clonotype: A read error may produce the germline difference seen at one junction end. The rearrangement joins TRBV20-1 to TRBJ2-5, with TRBD2 as a possible D gene (5 bases). The germline V gene has CDR1 DFQATT and CDR2 SNEGSKA (reference sequence). The CDR3 is 11 residues long. The CDR3, as DNA: TGCAGTGCTAGCCATGGGGAGACCCAGTACTTT. This encodes CSASHGETQYF.

The genes are TRBV5-4 and TRBJ2-3; 7 positions match TRBD2. The CDR3 spans 16 residues. Germline loops: CDR1 SGHNT, CDR2 YYREEE (reference sequence). J lost 5 bases, V lost 0 bases, and 9 bases had no gene match. The CDR3 spells CASSLGGGRRRDTQYF. For the CDR3, the DNA is TGTGCCAGCAGCTTGGGCGGCGGGAGAAGAAGAGATACGCAGTATTTT.

This clonotype was picked up many times. The chain joins TRBV7-2 to TRBJ1-1; D remains ambiguous. The germline V gene has CDR1 SGHTA and CDR2 FQGNSA. This CDR3 has 15 residues. V was shortened by 5 bases and J by 4 bases, with 17 bases between the two germline ends. CDR3 loop: CASSPDPGDLTEAFF. The CDR3 region has the DNA TGTGCCAGCAGCCCGGATCCAGGAGACCTCACTGAAGCTTTCTTT.

In its sample, this clonotype was seen many times. V usage is TRBV7-2 and J usage is TRBJ1-1; perhaps TRBD1 as D (6 bases). V dropped 3 bases and J dropped 6 bases, with 26 bases sitting between them. Per the germline V gene, CDR1 is SGHTA and CDR2 is FQGNSA. CDR3 length: 18 residues. Written as DNA, the CDR3 is TGTGCCAGCAGCTTCTTCCGGGGGGCTCAAAGAACCCGCCCTGAAGCTTTCTTT. It encodes CASSFFRGAQRTRPEAFF.

This rearrangement joins TRBV5-6 to TRBJ2-1; 10 nucleotides line up with TRBD2. Germline CDR1 reads SGHDT; CDR2 reads YYEEEE. The ends lost 4 bases at V and 8 bases at J; junction bases unmatched: 9. The CDR3 runs to 15 residues. The CDR3 loop reads CASSGGLARWDEQFF. CDR3 nucleotides: TGTGCCAGCAGCGGGGGACTAGCGAGATGGGATGAGCAGTTCTTC.

This clonotype was found a few times. The chain employs TRBV5-1 and TRBJ2-1; 10 bases line up with TRBD2. CDR3 size: 15 residues. The V segment lost 3 bases and the J segment 7 bases; nucleotides outside the gene matches: 7. Germline CDR1 and CDR2: SGHRS and YFSETQ. The CDR3 here is CASSSSGSVRNEQFF. CDR3 DNA sequence: TGCGCCAGCAGCTCTAGCGGGAGTGTTCGAAATGAGCAGTTCTTC.

The chain employs TRBV7-2 and TRBJ2-7, with 9 bases matching TRBD1. The CDR3 length is 17 residues. V trimming: 3 bases; J trimming: 3 bases; junction bases outside the gene matches: 12. Germline CDR1 SGHTA, CDR2 FQGNSA. The CDR3 DNA follows: TGTGCCAGCAGCTTGGGGGGACAGGGTGGCATAGGCTACGAGCAGTACTTC. It translates to CASSLGGQGGIGYEQYF.

The genes are TRBV6-5 and TRBJ1-4; TRBD1 agrees at 9 bases. J gave up 6 bases and V 8 bases, and 10 bases lay outside the gene matches. This CDR3 comprises 15 residues. CDR1 is MNHEY and CDR2 is SVGAGI in the germline V gene. The CDR3 DNA reads as TGTGCCAGCCGCAGACCGACAGGGGGGGATGAAAAACTGTTTTTT. Protein: CASRRPTGGDEKLFF.

This chain uses TRBV20-1 with TRBJ2-3, with TRBD1 as a possible D gene (5 bases). Germline V lookup: CDR1 DFQATT, CDR2 SNEGSKA (reference sequence). The CDR3 is made up of 14 amino acids. The CDR3 sequence: CSVHRRSHTDTQYF. The CDR3 DNA reads TGCAGCGTACACAGGAGATCTCACACAGATACGCAGTATTTT.

This clonotype was seen only a few times. This sequence joins TRBV18 and TRBJ2-5; D ambiguous. The CDR3 is 14 residues long. CDR1 is KGHSH, CDR2 LQKENI, per germline. The V gene lost 3 bases and the J gene lost 2 bases, with 10 bases spanning the gap. The DNA for the CDR3 is TGTGCCAGCTCACCCCCATCTCGGCAAGAGACCCAGTACTTC. Translating it yields CASSPPSRQETQYF.

The sample holds many counts of this clonotype. The V gene is TRBV18, the J gene TRBJ2-7; the match to TRBD1 covers 10 bases. J gave up 2 bases and V 4 bases, and 20 bases lay outside the gene matches. The germline V gene has CDR1 KGHSH and CDR2 LQKENI. This CDR3 contains 20 residues. The CDR3 sequence is CASSHNGWALDRGMPYEQYF. CDR3 DNA: TGTGCCAGCTCACACAACGGATGGGCCTTGGACAGGGGGATGCCCTACGAGCAGTACTTC. Supplemented by reference TRBV18 and TRBJ2-7, the full variable domain reads NAGVMQNPRHLVRRRGQEARLRCSPMKGHSHVYWYRQLPEEGLKFMVYLQKENIIDESGMPKERFSAEFPKEGPSILRIQQVVRGDSAAYFCASSHNGWALDRGMPYEQYFGPGTRLTVT.

This clonotype occurred a few times. The chain recombines TRBV19 with TRBJ2-7, with 8 bases identical to TRBD2. The CDR3 runs 15 residues. Germline loops: CDR1 LNHDA, CDR2 SQIVND (reference sequence). Losses at the gene ends were 2 bases for V and 2 bases for J; bases not matched to a gene: 5. CDR3 sequence: CASSISAGGPYEQYF. CDR3 coding DNA: TGTGCCAGTAGTATATCGGCGGGAGGACCCTACGAGCAGTACTTC.

At least ten counts were recorded for this clonotype. The chain uses TRBV6-5 and TRBJ2-5; 9 bases align to TRBD1. V lost 7 bases and J lost 4; bases outside the gene matches: 7. This CDR3 is built from 14 residues. Germline values: CDR1 MNHEY, CDR2 SVGAGI. CDR3 sequence reads: CASTHRGLRETQYF. CDR3 sequence (DNA): TGTGCCAGCACCCACAGGGGGCTCAGAGAGACCCAGTACTTC.

This clonotype has at least ten counts. This chain connects TRBV4-2 to TRBJ1-5; 8 positions match TRBD1. After removal of 4 bases from V and 5 bases from J, the junction contained 4 bases not matched to a gene. The CDR3 loop spans 14 amino acids. From germline, CDR1 is LGHNA and CDR2 YNFKEQ. The CDR3 DNA reads TGTGCCAGCAGCCGTACAGGGGGGGATCAGCCCCAGCATTTT. This codes for CASSRTGGDQPQHF.

V and J are TRBV9 and TRBJ2-5; the D gene is possibly TRBD1 (5 bases). Germline loops: CDR1 SGDLS, CDR2 YYNGEE. The CDR3 spans 15 residues. V gave up 0 bases and J gave up 4 bases, with 13 bases separating them. The CDR3 here is CASSVAAGRGETQYF. In DNA form, the CDR3 reads TGTGCCAGCAGCGTAGCGGCAGGGCGAGGAGAGACCCAGTACTTC.

The chain combines TRBV18 with TRBJ1-1; a possible D gene is TRBD1 (6 bases). The CDR3 is 13 residues long. The V end was cut by 1 base, the J end by 3 bases, with 6 bases between. CDR1 is KGHSH and CDR2 is LQKENI in the germline V gene. The CDR3 protein is CASSPQGDTEAFF. The CDR3 nucleotides read TGTGCCAGCTCACCACAGGGGGACACTGAAGCTTTCTTT. The whole variable domain, filled in from reference TRBV18 and TRBJ1-1, reads NAGVMQNPRHLVRRRGQEARLRCSPMKGHSHVYWYRQLPEEGLKFMVYLQKENIIDESGMPKERFSAEFPKEGPSILRIQQVVRGDSAAYFCASSPQGDTEAFFGQGTRLTVV.

This chain links TRBV7-6 with TRBJ1-1; 7 bases map to TRBD1. CDR1 is SGHVS and CDR2 is FNYEAQ in the germline V gene. V trimming: 3 bases; J trimming: 0 bases; junction bases outside the gene matches: 4. The CDR3 sequence is 15 residues long. CDR3 protein: CASSLDRFVNTEAFF. The CDR3 DNA reads as TGTGCCAGCAGCTTGGACAGGTTTGTGAACACTGAAGCTTTCTTT.

V and J are TRBV28 and TRBJ1-1; D is unresolved. CDR1 is MDHEN and CDR2 is SYDVKM in the germline V gene. The CDR3 extends over 10 amino acids. V shed 10 bases and J shed 0 bases, with 3 bases lying between them. In DNA form, the CDR3 reads TGTGCCACCGTGAACACTGAAGCTTTCTTT. Translated, it gives CATVNTEAFF. The variable domain in full, completed from reference TRBV28 and TRBJ1-1, reads DVKVTQSSRYLVKRTGEKVFLECVQDMDHENMFWYRQDPGLGLRLIYFSYDVKMKEKGDIPEGYSVSREKKERFSLILESASTNQTSMYLCATVNTEAFFGQGTRLTVV.

This clonotype was seen only a few times. The V and J genes are TRBV2 and TRBJ1-4; possibly TRBD1 for D (6 bases). V shed 11 bases and J shed 10 bases, with 32 bases lying between them. CDR1 is SNHLY, CDR2 FYNNEI, per germline. There are 17 residues in the CDR3. CDR3 sequence reads: CALSKPGAGTPQGKLFF. The CDR3 bases are TGTGCCCTATCAAAGCCCGGGGCCGGGACACCACAAGGAAAACTGTTTTTT.

The CDR3 reads CASSLALSSSGASEQYF. In nucleotides, the CDR3 is TGTGCCAGCAGCTTAGCGCTTTCGTCTAGCGGGGCCAGCGAGCAGTACTTC. This chain uses TRBV7-2 with TRBJ2-7; 9 bases match TRBD2. Per germline, CDR1 SGHTA and CDR2 FQGNSA. V lost 0 bases and J lost 6; bases outside the gene matches: 12. This CDR3 has 17 amino acids.

The sample holds a few counts of this clonotype. The genes are TRBV2 and TRBJ1-6, with 9 bases fitting TRBD1. CDR1 is SNHLY, CDR2 FYNNEI, per germline. The V segment lost 5 bases and the J segment 7 bases; nucleotides outside the gene matches: 9. The CDR3 runs to 16 residues. The CDR3 bases are TGTGCCAGCAGTCCCCCGGGACAGGGAGGCAATTCACCCCTCCACTTT. This translates into CASSPPGQGGNSPLHF.

This sequence joins TRBV29-1 and TRBJ1-1; D ambiguous. Germline CDR1 and CDR2: SQVTM and ANQGSEA. This CDR3 spans 13 amino acids. V gave up 7 bases and J gave up 3 bases, with 15 bases separating them. The CDR3 sequence: CSAGPGSYTEAFF. As DNA, the CDR3 is TGCAGCGCTGGACCGGGCAGTTACACTGAAGCTTTCTTT.

This clonotype has more than one count but fewer than ten. V and J are TRBV6-2 or TRBV6-3 and TRBJ2-1; D gene ambiguous. Germline lookup yields CDR1 MNHEY and CDR2 SVGEGT. This CDR3 spans 13 amino acids. The ends were cut back, 4 bases at V and 2 bases at J, with 6 bases in the middle. The CDR3 spells CASSSRTYNEQFF. In nucleotides, the CDR3 is TGTGCCAGCAGTTCCCGGACCTACAATGAGCAGTTCTTC.

This clonotype was detected a few times. The chain has TRBV9 and TRBJ2-7; the D gene is possibly TRBD2 (5 bases). The CDR3 runs 14 residues. V was pared by 3 bases and J by 3 bases, with 13 bases between. Germline-derived CDR1 and CDR2 are SGDLS and YYNGEE. Here the CDR3 DNA reads TGTGCCAGCAGCGGAGGGTCAGGAGACTACGAGCAGTACTTC. Amino acids: CASSGGSGDYEQYF.

In its sample, this clonotype was seen a few times. The chain carries TRBV13 and TRBJ2-1, with 8 bases fitting TRBD1. Germline V gene sequence: CDR1 PRHDT, CDR2 FYEKMQ (reference sequence). The CDR3 sequence is 14 residues long. With V trimmed by 5 bases and J by 3 bases, 3 bases remained unmatched. The CDR3 here is CASSPTGGYNEQFF. CDR3 bases: TGTGCCAGCAGCCCAACAGGGGGCTACAATGAGCAGTTCTTC.